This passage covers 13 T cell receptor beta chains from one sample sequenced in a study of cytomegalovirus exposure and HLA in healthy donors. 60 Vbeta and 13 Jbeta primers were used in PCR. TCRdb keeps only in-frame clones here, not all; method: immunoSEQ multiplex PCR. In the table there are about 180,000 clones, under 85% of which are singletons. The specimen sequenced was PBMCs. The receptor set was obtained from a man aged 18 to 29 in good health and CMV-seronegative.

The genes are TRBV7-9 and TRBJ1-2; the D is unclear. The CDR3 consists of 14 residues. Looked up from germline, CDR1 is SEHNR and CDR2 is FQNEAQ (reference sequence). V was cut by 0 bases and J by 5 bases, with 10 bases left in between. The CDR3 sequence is CASSLAAEIYGYTF. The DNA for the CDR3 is TGTGCCAGCAGCTTAGCTGCGGAAATATATGGCTACACCTTC.

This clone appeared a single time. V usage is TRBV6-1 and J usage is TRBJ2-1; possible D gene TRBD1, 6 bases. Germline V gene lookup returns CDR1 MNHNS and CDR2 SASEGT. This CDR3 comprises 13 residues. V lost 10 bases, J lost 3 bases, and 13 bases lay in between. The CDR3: CATEKGGYNEQFF. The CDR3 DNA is TGTGCCACCGAGAAAGGGGGCTACAATGAGCAGTTCTTC.

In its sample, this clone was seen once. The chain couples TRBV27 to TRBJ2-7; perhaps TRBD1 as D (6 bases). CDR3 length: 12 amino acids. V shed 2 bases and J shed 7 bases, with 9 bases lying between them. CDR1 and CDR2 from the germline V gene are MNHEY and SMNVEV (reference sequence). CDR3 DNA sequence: TGTGCCAGCAGTTTACCCGACAGGGAGCAGTACTTC. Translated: CASSLPDREQYF.

CDR3 nucleotide sequence: TGTGCCATCAGTGGGGACATAGCCTACGAGCAGTACTTC. Its translation is CAISGDIAYEQYF. This sequence joins TRBV10-3 and TRBJ2-7, with D perhaps TRBD1 (6 bases). V lost 4 bases and J lost 2, with 9 bases in between. Germline-derived CDR1 and CDR2 are ENHRY and SYGVKD. The CDR3 spans 13 residues.

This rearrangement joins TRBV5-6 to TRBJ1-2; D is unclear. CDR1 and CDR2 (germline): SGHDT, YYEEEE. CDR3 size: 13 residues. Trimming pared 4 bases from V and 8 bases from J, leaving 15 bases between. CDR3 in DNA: TGTGCCAGCAGCCTGGCCAGAAGCGAAGGCTACACCTTC. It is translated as CASSLARSEGYTF.

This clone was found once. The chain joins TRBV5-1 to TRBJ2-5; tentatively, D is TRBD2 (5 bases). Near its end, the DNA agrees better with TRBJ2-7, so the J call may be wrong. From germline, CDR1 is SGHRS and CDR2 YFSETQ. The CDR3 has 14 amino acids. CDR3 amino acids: CASSLSGKSYEQYF. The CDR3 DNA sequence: TGCGCCAGCAGCTTGAGCGGAAAGTCCTACGAGCAGTACTTC.

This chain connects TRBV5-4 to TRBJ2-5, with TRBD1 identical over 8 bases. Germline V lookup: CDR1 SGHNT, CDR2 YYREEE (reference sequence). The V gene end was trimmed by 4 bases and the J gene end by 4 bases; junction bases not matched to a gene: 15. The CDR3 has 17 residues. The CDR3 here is CASSPTTGVRSGETQYF. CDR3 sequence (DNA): TGTGCCAGCAGCCCAACGACAGGGGTGCGGTCGGGAGAGACCCAGTACTTC.

The CDR3 DNA sequence: TGTGCCAGTAGAAGAGCCGGGGAGCTGTTTTTT. Protein product: CASRRAGELFF. The chain uses TRBV19 and TRBJ2-2; D gene uncertain. V was pared by 6 bases and J by 6 bases, with 5 bases between. In germline, CDR1 is LNHDA, CDR2 SQIVND (reference sequence). This CDR3 is built from 11 residues.

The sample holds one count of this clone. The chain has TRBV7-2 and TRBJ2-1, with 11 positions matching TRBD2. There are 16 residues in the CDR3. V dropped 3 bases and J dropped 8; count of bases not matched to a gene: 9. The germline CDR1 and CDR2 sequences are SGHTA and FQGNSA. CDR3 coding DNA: TGTGCCAGCAGCTTCCTTGGGCTAGCGGGAGGATATGAGCAGTTCTTC. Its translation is CASSFLGLAGGYEQFF.

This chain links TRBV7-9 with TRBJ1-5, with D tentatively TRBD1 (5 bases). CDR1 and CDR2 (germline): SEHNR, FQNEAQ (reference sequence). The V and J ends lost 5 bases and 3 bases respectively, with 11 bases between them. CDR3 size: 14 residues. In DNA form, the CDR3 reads TGTGCCAGCAGCACCGACAGCGCCAATCAGCCCCAGCATTTT. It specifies CASSTDSANQPQHF.

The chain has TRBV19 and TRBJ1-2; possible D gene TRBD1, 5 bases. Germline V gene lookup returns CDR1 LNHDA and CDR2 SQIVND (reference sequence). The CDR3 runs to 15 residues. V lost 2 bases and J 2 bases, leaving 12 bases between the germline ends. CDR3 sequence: CASSILQGLNYGYTF. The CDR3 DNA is TGTGCCAGTAGTATACTTCAGGGACTAAACTATGGCTACACCTTC.

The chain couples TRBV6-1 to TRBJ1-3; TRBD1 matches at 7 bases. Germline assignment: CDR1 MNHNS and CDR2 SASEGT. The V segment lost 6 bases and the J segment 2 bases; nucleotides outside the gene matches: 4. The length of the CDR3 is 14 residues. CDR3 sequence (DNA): TGTGCCAGCAGGAACAGGGGCACTGGAAACACCATATATTTT. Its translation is CASRNRGTGNTIYF.

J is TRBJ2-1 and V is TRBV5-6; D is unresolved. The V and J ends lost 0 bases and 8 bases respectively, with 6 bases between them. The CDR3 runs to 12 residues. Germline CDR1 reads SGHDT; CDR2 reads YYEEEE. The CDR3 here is CASSLVVYEQFF. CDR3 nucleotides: TGTGCCAGCAGCTTGGTAGTGTATGAGCAGTTCTTC.